These 30 T cell receptor beta chains came from one sample sequenced in a study of metastatic and nonmetastatic thyroid tumors. Among the patients, none had received any treatment before thyroid surgery. TCRdb re-analyzed the PCR reads through MiXCR. The sample consists of more than 70,000 clones, about 9.1% of them appearing once. Sample: blood. The receptors originated from a female donor with papillary thyroid cancer or a benign thyroid nodule (not recorded which). Some clones in this sample may be carry-over from other donors' samples.

This clone came up a few times. The rearrangement joins TRBV28 to TRBJ1-2; 8 nucleotides line up with TRBD1. V was pared by 5 bases and J by 1 base, with 9 bases of the junction left unmatched. CDR1 MDHEN and CDR2 SYDVKM come from the germline V gene. This CDR3 is 16 amino acids long. The CDR3 nucleotides read TGTGCCAGCAGTCCCCATACAGGGGGTGGTAACTATGGCTACACCTTC. Protein: CASSPHTGGGNYGYTF.

This chain connects TRBV5-5 to TRBJ2-7; D is ambiguous. The germline V gene has CDR1 SGHKS and CDR2 YYEKEE (reference sequence). The CDR3 extends over 13 amino acids. Trimming left V 0 bases short and J 7 bases short, with 11 bases between. CDR3 sequence: CASSLVRAGEQYF. The CDR3 nucleotides read TGTGCCAGCAGCTTGGTTCGGGCCGGGGAGCAGTACTTC.

V gene TRBV20-1 combines with J gene TRBJ2-7, with 11 bases that match TRBD2. The CDR3 is 16 residues long. The germline CDR1 and CDR2 sequences are DFQATT and SNEGSKA (reference sequence). J gave up 1 base and V 0 bases, and 5 bases lay outside the gene matches. CDR3: CSARDPTSGGSYEQYF. The CDR3 bases are TGCAGTGCTAGAGATCCAACTAGCGGGGGATCCTACGAGCAGTACTTC.

This clone has a handful of counts. This may stem from a read error, because a much larger clone lies one nucleotide away. This rearrangement joins TRBV11-3 to TRBJ2-1, with 10 bases lining up with TRBD2. CDR3 length: 15 amino acids. CDR1 is SGHNT, CDR2 YENEEA, per germline. CDR3 in amino acids: CASSTKRGGSHERFF. CDR3 bases: TGTGCCAGCAGCACTAAGCGGGGGGGCTCCCATGAGCGGTTCTTC.

The genes are TRBV7-3 and TRBJ2-1; D may match TRBD1 or TRBD2 (5 bases each). The end of the DNA aligns better with TRBJ2-5, so the J call may be wrong. This CDR3 contains 16 residues. Per germline, CDR1 SGHTA and CDR2 FQGTGA. This chain's CDR3 is CASTFQRGGTQETQYF. The CDR3 DNA reads as TGTGCCAGCACCTTCCAACGTGGGGGAACTCAAGAGACCCAGTACTTC.

This clone was seen only a few times. The V call is TRBV12-3 or TRBV12-4, the J call TRBJ1-3, with D perhaps TRBD1 (5 bases). The V end lost 0 bases, the J end lost 0 bases, and 6 bases lay between the germline ends. The CDR3 is 15 residues long. The DNA of the CDR3 is TGTGCCAGCAGTTTAGCGGGACGCTCTGGAAACACCATATATTTT. Translation gives CASSLAGRSGNTIYF.

This clone was detected ten times or more. The CDR3 coding sequence is TGCAGTGCTAGGTCCCACAGGGGAGACACTGAAGCTTTCTTT. It encodes CSARSHRGDTEAFF. V is TRBV20-1 and J is TRBJ1-1, with 7 bases identical to TRBD1. The CDR3 totals 14 residues. The germline gives CDR1 DFQATT, CDR2 SNEGSKA (reference sequence). After removal of 3 bases from V and 3 bases from J, the junction contained 7 bases not matched to a gene.

A remark on this clone: The junction differs from germline at one of its ends, possibly a read error. The chain joins TRBV30 to TRBJ1-2; D may be TRBD1 (5 bases). CDR1 is GTSNPN, CDR2 SVGIG, per germline (reference sequence). This CDR3 contains 13 residues. CDR3 sequence (DNA): TGTGTCTGGGCGATGAGCAGGGACTATGGCTACACCTTC. Translated, it gives CVWAMSRDYGYTF.

This clone occurred many times. The chain is built from TRBV19 and TRBJ1-2, with 8 bases identical to TRBD1. This CDR3 has 15 residues. Germline values: CDR1 LNHDA, CDR2 SQIVND (reference sequence). The junction had 7 bases not matched to a gene; V was cut back by 7 bases and J by 0 bases. CDR3 in DNA: TGTGCCAGTACCCCCCGGGACAGGCCTAACTATGGCTACACCTTC. It encodes CASTPRDRPNYGYTF.

This clone has ten or more counts. This chain joins TRBV5-1 and TRBJ2-1, with 7 bases fitting TRBD2. Germline V lookup: CDR1 SGHRS, CDR2 YFSETQ. The CDR3 runs to 15 residues. J lost 7 bases, V lost 3 bases, and 10 bases had no gene match. CDR3 residues: CASSSGLRAGNEQFF. The CDR3 DNA reads as TGCGCCAGCAGCTCGGGACTACGGGCGGGAAATGAGCAGTTCTTC.

Comment on this clone: This may come from a read error, since a much larger clone is one base off. The chain recombines TRBV20-1 with TRBJ1-1, with a tentative D call TRBD1 (5 bases). The CDR3 sequence is 14 residues long. The germline CDR1 and CDR2 sequences are DFQATT and SNEGSKA (reference sequence). V shed 5 bases and J shed 1 base, with 14 bases lying between them. CDR3 loop: CSAVGPSSNTEAFF. The CDR3 DNA follows: TGCAGTGCTGTGGGACCGTCGTCGAACACTGAAGCTTTCTTT.

This clone was picked up many times. The rearrangement joins TRBV11-1 to TRBJ2-5; 13 nucleotides agree with TRBD2. J gave up 5 bases and V 3 bases, and 9 bases lay outside the gene matches. This CDR3 spans 17 amino acids. The germline V gene encodes CDR1 SGHAT and CDR2 FQDESV (reference sequence). CDR3 DNA sequence: TGTGCCAGCAGCTTGACTAGCGGGGGGACTTCCGGGGAGACCCAGTACTTC. Its protein product is CASSLTSGGTSGETQYF.

This clone was found many times. This rearrangement joins TRBV6-1 to TRBJ2-1; the match to TRBD2 covers 9 bases. This CDR3 region has 15 residues. V was clipped by 0 bases and J by 9 bases; unmatched bases: 6. Per the germline V gene, CDR1 is MNHNS and CDR2 is SASEGT. CDR3 protein: CASSEAAGGPGEQFF. CDR3 coding DNA: TGTGCCAGCAGTGAAGCGGCGGGGGGGCCAGGTGAGCAGTTCTTC.

In its sample, this clone was seen many times. A much larger clone lies a single base off, so this may be a read error. The chain uses TRBV12-3 or TRBV12-4 and TRBJ1-2; D not certain. The CDR3 contains 13 residues. Trimming stripped 5 bases from V and 6 bases from J, with 13 bases between. In nucleotides, the CDR3 is TGTGCCAGCAGTATTGATCCGGGAGATGGCTACACCTTC. The encoded protein is CASSIDPGDGYTF.

This clone appeared many times. V and J are TRBV5-6 and TRBJ1-2, with 7 bases lining up with TRBD1. V lost 6 bases to trimming and J lost 5 bases; unmatched junction nucleotides: 16. Germline assignment: CDR1 SGHDT and CDR2 YYEEEE. CDR3 size: 16 residues. CDR3 nucleotide sequence: TGTGCCAGCAACCCCTATGAGGGACAGATATTTTATGGCTACACCTTC. Its translation: CASNPYEGQIFYGYTF.

This clone has a count of ten or more. The V gene is TRBV11-2, the J gene TRBJ1-3; 9 bases are a match to TRBD1. The CDR3 consists of 17 residues. V was clipped by 5 bases and J by 0 bases; unmatched bases: 8. CDR1 and CDR2 from the germline V gene are SGHAT and FQNNGV. In DNA, the CDR3 is TGTGCCAGCAGCGGGGGGGGACAGGGCTACTCTGGAAACACCATATATTTT. Amino acid sequence: CASSGGGQGYSGNTIYF.

This clone was recorded at least ten times. The rearrangement links TRBV20-1 to TRBJ1-4; no definite D call. Trimming removed 3 bases at V and 0 bases at J, with 8 bases between. This CDR3 comprises 14 residues. Looked up from germline, CDR1 is DFQATT and CDR2 is SNEGSKA (reference sequence). The CDR3 here is CSARRRATNEKLFF. DNA for the CDR3: TGCAGTGCTAGGAGGCGGGCAACTAATGAAAAACTGTTTTTT.

This clone has just a few counts. This may be a read error: a much more frequent sequence differs by one nucleotide. The chain has TRBV2 and TRBJ2-7; weak D call: TRBD1 (8 bases). The CDR3 runs to 19 residues. Trimming removed 7 bases at V and 2 bases at J, with 30 bases between. The germline CDR1 and CDR2 sequences are SNHLY and FYNNEI. The CDR3 here is CASNGVQGAFWAGAYEQYF. CDR3 sequence (DNA): TGTGCCAGCAATGGGGTTCAGGGGGCCTTTTGGGCGGGGGCCTACGAGCAGTACTTC.

In this sample, this clone turned up many times. The chain recombines TRBV6-1 with TRBJ1-1, with TRBD1 as a possible D gene (5 bases). CDR1 MNHNS and CDR2 SASEGT come from the germline V gene. The CDR3 sequence is 13 residues long. The V end was cut by 6 bases, the J end by 1 base, with 9 bases between. CDR3 protein: CASRTAKNTEAFF. The CDR3 nucleotides are TGTGCCAGCAGGACAGCCAAGAACACTGAAGCTTTCTTT.

The sample holds many counts of this clone. The J gene is TRBJ1-5, the V gene TRBV2; a weak D match, TRBD1 (5 bases). V lost 6 bases, J lost 3 bases, and 12 bases lay in between. This CDR3 comprises 14 residues. Germline V gene lookup returns CDR1 SNHLY and CDR2 FYNNEI. CDR3 sequence reads: CASRGKGNNQPQHF. CDR3 nucleotides: TGTGCCAGCAGAGGCAAGGGGAACAATCAGCCCCAGCATTTT.

This clone was seen a handful of times. The chain uses TRBV7-7 and TRBJ2-3; TRBD2 matches 8 bases. The CDR3 has 15 amino acids. V lost 3 bases to trimming and J lost 2 bases; unmatched junction nucleotides: 4. Germline CDR1 SSHAT, CDR2 FNYEAQ (reference sequence). This CDR3 reads CASSFGRGATDTQYF. As DNA, the CDR3 is TGTGCCAGCAGCTTCGGGCGGGGGGCCACAGATACGCAGTATTTT.

This clone was detected many times. The chain uses TRBV7-9 and TRBJ1-2; 9 positions match TRBD1. With V trimmed by 5 bases and J by 8 bases, 6 bases remained unmatched. Germline V CDR1 and CDR2: SEHNR, FQNEAQ (reference sequence). The CDR3 spans 13 residues. Here the CDR3 DNA reads TGTGCCAGCAGCGCAACAGGGGGCGAGGGCTACACCTTC. Protein sequence: CASSATGGEGYTF.

The V call is TRBV5-4, the J call TRBJ1-1; D perhaps matches TRBD1 (6 bases). This CDR3 contains 15 residues. From germline, CDR1 is SGHNT and CDR2 YYREEE (reference sequence). Between the trimmed V and J ends, which lost 4 bases and 3 bases, there was a span of 16 bases. The CDR3 loop reads CASSPEGEEDTEAFF. CDR3 bases: TGTGCCAGCAGCCCGGAGGGGGAAGAGGACACTGAAGCTTTCTTT.

This clone has ten or more counts. The chain couples TRBV12-5 to TRBJ2-5, with 7 bases that match TRBD1. The CDR3 sequence is 12 residues long. V shed 0 bases, J shed 14 bases, and the junction held 6 bases outside the gene matches. Per the germline V gene, CDR1 is LGHNT and CDR2 is FRNRAP. The CDR3 coding sequence is TGTGCTAGTGGTTTGGTCCGGGACAGACTTTACTTC. This codes for CASGLVRDRLYF.

This clone occurred many times. The rearrangement links TRBV7-2 to TRBJ2-1, with D maybe TRBD2 (5 bases). Trimming stripped 6 bases from V and 4 bases from J, with 13 bases between. The germline V gene encodes CDR1 SGHTA and CDR2 FQGNSA. The CDR3 contains 14 residues. The DNA for the CDR3 is TGTGCCAGCAGATCCAGCCGGGAATACAATGAGCAGTTCTTC. As protein: CASRSSREYNEQFF. Supplemented by reference TRBV7-2 and TRBJ2-1, the full variable domain reads GAGVSQSPSNKVTEKGKDVELRCDPISGHTALYWYRQSLGQGLEFLIYFQGNSAPDKSGLPSDRFSAERTGGSVSTLTIQRTQQEDSAVYLCASRSSREYNEQFFGPGTRLTVL.

This clone has ten or more counts. The chain joins TRBV11-2 to TRBJ2-7; 13 bases align to TRBD2. Germline V gene sequence: CDR1 SGHAT, CDR2 FQNNGV. This CDR3 has 15 amino acids. J was trimmed by 4 bases and V by 5 bases; bases with no gene match: 5. CDR3 sequence: CASSALAGGLYEQYF. In DNA form, the CDR3 reads TGTGCCAGCAGCGCACTAGCGGGGGGGCTGTACGAGCAGTACTTC.

This clone was detected only a few times. The J gene is TRBJ1-1, the V gene TRBV5-6, with unresolved D. Trimming removed 0 bases from V and 11 bases from J, with 8 bases in between. The CDR3 covers 11 residues. Germline loops: CDR1 SGHDT, CDR2 YYEEEE. The CDR3 DNA follows: TGTGCCAGCAGCTTGGGGGCCTTGGCTTTCTTT. Protein: CASSLGALAFF.

This clone was detected ten times or more. This chain joins TRBV7-9 and TRBJ2-3, with 14 bases matching TRBD2. This CDR3 has 13 amino acids. Germline values: CDR1 SEHNR, CDR2 FQNEAQ (reference sequence). The ends lost 5 bases at V and 14 bases at J; junction bases unmatched: 6. The CDR3 protein is CASSEGLAGVVYF. The CDR3 nucleotides read TGTGCCAGCAGCGAGGGACTAGCGGGGGTAGTGTATTTT.

The sample holds many counts of this clone. The genes are TRBV20-1 and TRBJ2-5; 10 bases match TRBD2. Germline V gene lookup returns CDR1 DFQATT and CDR2 SNEGSKA (reference sequence). With V trimmed by 3 bases and J by 2 bases, 9 bases remained unmatched. The CDR3 contains 16 residues. CDR3 coding DNA: TGCAGTGCTAGTGGTCTAGCGGGGGATCCTCAAGAGACCCAGTACTTC. Translated: CSASGLAGDPQETQYF.

This clone was picked up many times. The rearrangement uses TRBV10-2 and TRBJ2-5, with TRBD1 matching 12 bases. Germline assignment: CDR1 WSHSY and CDR2 SAAADI. CDR3 length: 15 residues. V shed 4 bases, J shed 5 bases, and the junction held 5 bases outside the gene matches. CDR3 region: CASSAGTGGGETQYF. CDR3 DNA: TGCGCCAGCAGTGCCGGGACAGGGGGCGGTGAGACCCAGTACTTC.